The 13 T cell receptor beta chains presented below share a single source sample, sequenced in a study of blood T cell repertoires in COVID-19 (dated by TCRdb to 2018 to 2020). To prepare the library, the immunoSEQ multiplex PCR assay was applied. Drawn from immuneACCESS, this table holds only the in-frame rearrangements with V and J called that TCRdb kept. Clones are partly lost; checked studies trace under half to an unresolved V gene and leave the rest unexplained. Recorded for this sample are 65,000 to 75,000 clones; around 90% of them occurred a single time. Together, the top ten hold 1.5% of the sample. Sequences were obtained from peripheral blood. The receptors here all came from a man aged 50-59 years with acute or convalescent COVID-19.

CDR3 coding DNA: TGTGCCAGCAGTGGTCAGGGGGAGACCCAGTACTTC. Encoded protein: CASSGQGETQYF. This chain uses TRBV6-2 or TRBV6-3 with TRBJ2-5; tentative D call: TRBD1 (6 bases). Trimming removed 5 bases at V and 5 bases at J, with 9 bases between. In germline, CDR1 is MNHEY, CDR2 SVGEGT. The CDR3 spans 12 residues.

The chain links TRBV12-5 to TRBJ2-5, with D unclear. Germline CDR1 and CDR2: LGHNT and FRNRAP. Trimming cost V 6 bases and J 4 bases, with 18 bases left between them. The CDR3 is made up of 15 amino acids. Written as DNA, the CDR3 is TGTGCTAGTGGCCCCCCCCCGTACTACCGAGAGACCCAGTACTTC. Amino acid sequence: CASGPPPYYRETQYF.

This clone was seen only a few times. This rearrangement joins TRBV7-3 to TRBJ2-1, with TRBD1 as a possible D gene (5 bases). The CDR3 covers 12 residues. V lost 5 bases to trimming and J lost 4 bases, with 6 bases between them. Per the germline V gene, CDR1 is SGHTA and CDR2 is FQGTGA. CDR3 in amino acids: CASSTGYNEQFF. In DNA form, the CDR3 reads TGTGCCAGCAGCACAGGTTACAATGAGCAGTTCTTC.

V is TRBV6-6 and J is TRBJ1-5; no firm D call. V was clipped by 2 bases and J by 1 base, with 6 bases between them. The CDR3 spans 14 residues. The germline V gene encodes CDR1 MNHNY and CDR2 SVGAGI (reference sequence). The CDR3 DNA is TGTGCCAGCAGTTACACCACAAGCAATCAGCCCCAGCATTTT. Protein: CASSYTTSNQPQHF.

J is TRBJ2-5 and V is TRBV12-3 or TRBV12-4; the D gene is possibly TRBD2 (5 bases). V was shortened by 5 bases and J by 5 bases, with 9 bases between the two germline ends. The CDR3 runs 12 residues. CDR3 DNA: TGTGCCAGCAGTCTCCGAGGGGAGACCCAGTACTTC. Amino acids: CASSLRGETQYF.

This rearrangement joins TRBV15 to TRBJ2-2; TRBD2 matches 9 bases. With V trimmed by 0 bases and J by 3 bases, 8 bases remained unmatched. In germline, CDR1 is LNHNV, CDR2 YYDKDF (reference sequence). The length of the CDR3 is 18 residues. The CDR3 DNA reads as TGTGCCACCAGCAGAGATAAGGCGGGAGGGCCTTACACCGGGGAGCTGTTTTTT. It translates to CATSRDKAGGPYTGELFF.

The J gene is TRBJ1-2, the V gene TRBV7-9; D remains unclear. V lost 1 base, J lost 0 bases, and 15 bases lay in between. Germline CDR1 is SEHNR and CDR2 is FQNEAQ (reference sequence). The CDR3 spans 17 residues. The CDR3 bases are TGTGCCAGCAGCTTAGGGTCCGCTGGCCCAGCTAACTATGGCTACACCTTC. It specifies CASSLGSAGPANYGYTF.

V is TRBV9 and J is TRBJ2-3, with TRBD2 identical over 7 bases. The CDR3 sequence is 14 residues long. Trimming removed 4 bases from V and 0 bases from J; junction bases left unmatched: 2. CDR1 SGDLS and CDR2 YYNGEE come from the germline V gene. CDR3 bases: TGTGCCAGCAGCCGTAGCGGGAGCACAGATACGCAGTATTTT. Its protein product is CASSRSGSTDTQYF. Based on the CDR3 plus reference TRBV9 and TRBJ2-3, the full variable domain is DSGVTQTPKHLITATGQRVTLRCSPRSGDLSVYWYQQSLDQGLQFLIQYYNGEERAKGNILERFSAQQFPDLHSELNLSSLELGDSALYFCASSRSGSTDTQYFGPGTRLTVL.

The chain's CDR3 is CASSSSLFSNQPQHF. The CDR3 nucleotides are TGTGCCAGCAGCTCGTCTTTGTTTAGCAATCAGCCCCAGCATTTT. The chain couples TRBV7-2 to TRBJ1-5; no firm D call. Germline loops: CDR1 SGHTA, CDR2 FQGNSA. Trimming took 4 bases from V and 0 from J, leaving 10 bases between them. CDR3 size: 15 residues.

CDR3 bases: TGTGCCAGCAGCCGACCCAGGGATGAAAAACTGTTTTTT. It codes for CASSRPRDEKLFF. The chain has TRBV12-3 or TRBV12-4 and TRBJ1-4, with D perhaps TRBD1 (5 bases). The CDR3 runs 13 residues. V was trimmed by 6 bases and J by 6 bases, leaving 11 bases between them.

The CDR3 DNA follows: TGCGCCAGCAGCATCCGGGACAGTCGATCCACCGGGGAGCTGTTTTTT. Its translation is CASSIRDSRSTGELFF. This sequence joins TRBV5-1 and TRBJ2-2, with 7 bases that match TRBD1. The CDR3 sequence is 16 residues long. V lost 4 bases, J lost 4 bases, and 10 bases stayed unmatched. CDR1 is SGHRS and CDR2 is YFSETQ in the germline V gene.

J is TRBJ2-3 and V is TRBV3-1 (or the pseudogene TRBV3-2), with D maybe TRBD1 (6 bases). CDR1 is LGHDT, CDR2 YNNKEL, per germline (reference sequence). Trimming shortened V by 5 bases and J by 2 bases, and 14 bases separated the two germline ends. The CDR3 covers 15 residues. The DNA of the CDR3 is TGTGCCAGCAGCTCCCGGGACACCCTCACAGATACGCAGTATTTT. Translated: CASSSRDTLTDTQYF.

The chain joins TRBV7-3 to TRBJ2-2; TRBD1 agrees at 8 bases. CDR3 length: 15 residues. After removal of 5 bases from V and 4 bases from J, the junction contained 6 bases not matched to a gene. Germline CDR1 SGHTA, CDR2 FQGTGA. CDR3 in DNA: TGTGCCAGCAGCCCCTTTACAGGGGGCACCGGGGAGCTGTTTTTT. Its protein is CASSPFTGGTGELFF.